Following are 11 T cell receptor beta chains from one sample sequenced in a study of shared clonotypes between healthy human individuals. Method: immunoSEQ multiplex PCR; TCRdb's copy keeps in-frame clones and lacks some. The profile shows nearly 1,000,000 clones, less than 85% of them singletons. Specimen: memory CD4+ T cells sorted from blood. Subset in this sample: CD45RA-negative fraction. The receptors were sampled from a young man in good health.

This clone was seen ten or more times. The V call is TRBV5-6, the J call TRBJ1-5, with no clear D. CDR1 is SGHDT, CDR2 YYEEEE, per germline. V was trimmed by 3 bases and J by 7 bases, leaving 8 bases between them. The length of the CDR3 is 12 residues. CDR3 DNA: TGTGCCAGCAGCTCCCTCGGGCAGCCCCAGCATTTT. This translates into CASSSLGQPQHF.

About this clone itself: Other DNA sequences from this sample encode an identical CDR3 as well. The V and J genes are TRBV19 and TRBJ2-1, with a tentative D call TRBD1 (6 bases). V lost 0 bases and J 2 bases, leaving 8 bases between the germline ends. This CDR3 is 15 amino acids long. Germline CDR1 reads LNHDA; CDR2 reads SQIVND (reference sequence). CDR3 region: CASSIEGAAYNEQFF. As DNA, the CDR3 is TGTGCCAGTAGTATAGAGGGGGCAGCCTACAATGAGCAGTTCTTC. Complete variable domain (other parts from reference TRBV19 and TRBJ2-1): DGGITQSPKYLFRKEGQNVTLSCEQNLNHDAMYWYRQDPGQGLRLIYYSQIVNDFQKGDIAEGYSVSREKKESFPLTVTSAQKNPTAFYLCASSIEGAAYNEQFFGPGTRLTVL.

The chain has TRBV6-1 and TRBJ2-7; 9 bases fit TRBD1. CDR3 length: 13 residues. In germline, CDR1 is MNHNS, CDR2 SASEGT. Germline trimming cut 8 bases from V and 4 bases from J; bases unmatched to any gene: 6. CDR3 DNA: TGTGCCAGCTGTCCGGGACAGGGATACGAGCAGTACTTC. Translated: CASCPGQGYEQYF.

The V and J genes are TRBV27 and TRBJ1-5; TRBD1 matches 7 bases. This CDR3 spans 16 amino acids. The trim removed 6 bases at V and 6 bases at J, leaving 14 bases unmatched. Germline V gene lookup returns CDR1 MNHEY and CDR2 SMNVEV (reference sequence). For the CDR3, the DNA is TGTGCCAGCAGCCGACACCTTATCCAGGGGGGTCAGCCCCAGCATTTT. It codes for CASSRHLIQGGQPQHF.

J is TRBJ1-5 and V is TRBV7-2, with D possibly being TRBD1 (6 bases). CDR3 length: 16 residues. Germline loops: CDR1 SGHTA, CDR2 FQGNSA. V gave up 1 base and J gave up 3 bases, with 13 bases separating them. The CDR3 DNA reads as TGTGCCAGCAGCTTAGTAGGCGGGACAAACAATCAGCCCCAGCATTTT. Amino acid sequence: CASSLVGGTNNQPQHF.

Notes on this clone: A read error may produce the germline difference seen at one junction end. The genes are TRBV7-7 and TRBJ2-1; D tentatively fits TRBD1 or TRBD2 (5 bases each). CDR3 length: 17 amino acids. CDR1 SSHAT and CDR2 FNYEAQ come from the germline V gene (reference sequence). The CDR3 sequence is CASSLGVERSSYNEQFF. The CDR3 bases are TGTGCTAGCAGCCTAGGGGTAGAGCGGAGCTCCTACAATGAGCAGTTCTTC.

The chain couples TRBV6-4 to TRBJ2-1; no definite D call. The CDR3 extends over 14 amino acids. Germline assignment: CDR1 MRHNA and CDR2 SNTAGT. V lost 6 bases to trimming and J lost 0 bases, with 9 bases between them. The DNA of the CDR3 is TGTGCCAGCAGCGTGACCCACTCCTACAATGAGCAGTTCTTC. Its protein is CASSVTHSYNEQFF.

With regard to this clone: At one of its ends the junction is not consistent with the germline gene, which may arise from a read error. The chain recombines TRBV7-9 with TRBJ1-3; no clear D. CDR1 and CDR2 from the germline V gene are SEHNR and FQNEAQ (reference sequence). The CDR3 is 11 amino acids. DNA of the CDR3: TGTGCCAGCAGCTCCGAAGGCAGCTACTTTTTT. Amino acid sequence: CASSSEGSYFF.

The CDR3 sequence is CASRTGLAANTGELFF. The CDR3 nucleotides are TGTGCCAGCAGGACAGGACTAGCGGCGAACACCGGGGAGCTGTTTTTT. The chain links TRBV9 to TRBJ2-2, with 10 nucleotides matching TRBD2. The CDR3 is 16 amino acids. CDR1 and CDR2 from the germline V gene are SGDLS and YYNGEE. J gave up 0 bases and V 5 bases, and 4 bases lay outside the gene matches.

A note on this clone: The sample holds other DNA sequences that translate to the same CDR3. CDR3 region: CASSLVETQYF. In DNA, the CDR3 is TGCGCCAGCAGCTTGGTAGAGACCCAGTACTTC. The V call is TRBV5-1, the J call TRBJ2-5; D not certain. The V gene's germline CDR1 is SGHRS and CDR2 YFSETQ. Trimming left V 0 bases short and J 4 bases short, with 1 base between. This CDR3 is built from 11 residues.

The chain joins TRBV5-1 to TRBJ2-5; the D is unclear. Germline CDR1 SGHRS, CDR2 YFSETQ. Trimming shortened V by 7 bases and J by 3 bases, and 19 bases separated the two germline ends. The CDR3 covers 15 residues. CDR3 in DNA: TGCGCCAGCCAAAGCACACACGATTTGAAAGAGACCCAGTACTTC. As protein: CASQSTHDLKETQYF.